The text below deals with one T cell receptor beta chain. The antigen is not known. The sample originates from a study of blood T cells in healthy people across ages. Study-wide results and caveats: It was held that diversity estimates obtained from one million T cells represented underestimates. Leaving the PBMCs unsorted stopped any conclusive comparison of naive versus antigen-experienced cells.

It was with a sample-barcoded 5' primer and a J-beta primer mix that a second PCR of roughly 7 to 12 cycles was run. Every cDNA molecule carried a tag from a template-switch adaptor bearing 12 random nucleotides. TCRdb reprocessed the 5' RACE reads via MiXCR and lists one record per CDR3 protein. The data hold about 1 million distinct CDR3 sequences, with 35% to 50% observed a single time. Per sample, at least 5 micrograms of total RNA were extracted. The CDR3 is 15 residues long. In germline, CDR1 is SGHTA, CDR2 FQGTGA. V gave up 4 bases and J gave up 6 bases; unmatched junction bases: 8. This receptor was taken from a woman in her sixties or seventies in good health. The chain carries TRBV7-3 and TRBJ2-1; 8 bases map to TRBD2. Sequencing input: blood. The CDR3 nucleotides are TGTGCCAGCAGCTCCCGCTCCGGGACTAGCAATGAGCAGTTCTTC. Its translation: CASSSRSGTSNEQFF. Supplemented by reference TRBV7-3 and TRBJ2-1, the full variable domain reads GAGVSQTPSNKVTEKGKYVELRCDPISGHTALYWYRQSLGQGPEFLIYFQGTGAADDSGLPNDRFFAVRPEGSVSTLKIQRTERGDSAVYLCASSSRSGTSNEQFFGPGTRLTVL.